What follows are 14 T cell receptor beta chains derived from one specimen sequenced in a study of T cells in women clearing cervical HPV infection. This table comes from immunoSEQ multiplex PCR, and its TCRdb copy is limited to in-frame clones, with some not included. The repertoire table contains about 14,000 clones. Sequenced: blood buffy coat. These receptors originate from a woman aged 18 to 69 with a cervical HPV16 infection that either progressed to CIN3+ or cleared (not recorded which).

The CDR3 here is CASSITTGDYEQYF. The DNA read from the CDR3 is TGTGCCAGTAGTATAACAACAGGGGACTACGAG. V is TRBV19 and J is TRBJ2-7, with 7 bases that match TRBD1. Read data end 3 residues before the CDR3 end; the end is taken from the germline J gene. With 2 bases clipped from V and 3 bases from J, the junction kept 4 bases outside the gene matches. Per the germline V gene, CDR1 is LNHDA and CDR2 is SQIVND (reference sequence). The CDR3 consists of 14 residues.

CDR3 DNA (partial): TGTGCCAGCTCATCGGCGGACAGGGTGGAGACC. This sequence encodes CASSSADRVET. In full, the CDR3 reads CASSSADRVETQYF. The chain is built from TRBV18 and TRBJ2-5; 8 bases align to TRBD1. The DNA ends 3 residues before the CDR3 does, and the rest of the CDR3 is filled in from the germline J gene. V lost 5 bases and J lost 5; bases outside the gene matches: 7. The CDR3 contains 14 residues. Germline V gene data show CDR1 as KGHSH and CDR2 as LQKENI.

Note on this clone: Coverage ceases 3 residues before the CDR3 finishes, and the germline J gene fills in the end. The chain employs TRBV5-4 and TRBJ1-2; D is possibly TRBD1 (6 bases). This CDR3 is built from 14 residues. Germline V lookup: CDR1 SGHNT, CDR2 YYREEE (reference sequence). Trimming removed 4 bases at V and 2 bases at J, with 12 bases between. CDR3: CASSPTGQNYGYTF. The part of the CDR3 DNA that was read is TGTGCCAGCAGCCCCACCGGACAGAACTATGGC.

Concerning this clone itself: Read sequence stops 3 residues before the CDR3 end, and the germline J gene provides the missing end. This rearrangement joins TRBV2 to TRBJ1-6; D remains unclear. Germline V CDR1 and CDR2: SNHLY, FYNNEI. This CDR3 has 13 amino acids. The germline V and J ends were trimmed by 8 bases and 7 bases, with 12 bases remaining between them. The DNA read from the CDR3 is TGTGCCAGCCCAAACAGTAGAAATTCACCC. Translation gives CASPNSRNSP. The entire CDR3 protein is CASPNSRNSPLHF.

To note about this clone: From the germline J gene comes the end of the CDR3, since the read stops 3 residues before it. The rearrangement links TRBV12-3 or TRBV12-4 to TRBJ2-5; the D gene could be TRBD1 or TRBD2 (5 bases each). Trimming removed 3 bases from V and 4 bases from J, with 9 bases in between. The CDR3 runs to 13 residues. The part of the CDR3 DNA that was read is TGTGCCAGCAGTTTTCGAGGGGCAGAGACC. Translation: CASSFRGAET. The whole CDR3 protein is CASSFRGAETQYF.

In regard to this clone: Sequencing ends 3 residues short of the CDR3 end; the germline J gene provides the rest. The chain carries TRBV30 and TRBJ1-6; 7 bases are a match to TRBD1. CDR1 GTSNPN and CDR2 SVGIG come from the germline V gene (reference sequence). V gave up 1 base and J gave up 3 bases; unmatched junction bases: 6. The CDR3 totals 16 residues. This CDR3 reads CAWSDDRAFYNSPLHF. The sequenced part of the CDR3 DNA is TGTGCCTGGAGTGATGACAGGGCCTTCTATAATTCACCC.

As to this clone: The sequenced fragment ends 3 residues before the CDR3 boundary, so the rest is inferred from the germline J gene. The chain carries TRBV20-1 and TRBJ2-5; 8 bases match TRBD1. Looked up from germline, CDR1 is DFQATT and CDR2 is SNEGSKA (reference sequence). The CDR3 runs 15 residues. The V gene end was trimmed by 3 bases and the J gene end by 0 bases; junction bases not matched to a gene: 6. CDR3 DNA (partial): TGCAGTGCTAGTCTTCGACAGGGGTACCAAGAGACC. As protein: CSASLRQGYQET. The full CDR3 reads CSASLRQGYQETQYF.

Concerning this clone: The CDR3 end lies 3 residues beyond the end of the read and is filled in from the germline J gene. The V gene is TRBV19, the J gene TRBJ1-1; TRBD1 aligns across 8 bases. The CDR3 spans 11 residues. The junction had 3 bases not matched to a gene; V was cut back by 9 bases and J by 6 bases. Looked up from germline, CDR1 is LNHDA and CDR2 is SQIVND (reference sequence). The CDR3 reads CASQQGAEAFF. Incomplete CDR3 DNA: TGTGCCAGCCAACAGGGGGCTGAA. Looking up the rest from reference TRBV19 and TRBJ1-1 gives the full variable domain: DGGITQSPKYLFRKEGQNVTLSCEQNLNHDAMYWYRQDPGQGLRLIYYSQIVNDFQKGDIAEGYSVSREKKESFPLTVTSAQKNPTAFYLCASQQGAEAFFGQGTRLTVV.

A word on this clone: The CDR3 end falls 3 residues outside the read, so it is completed with the germline J gene. The chain links TRBV7-9 to TRBJ1-2; D is perhaps TRBD1 (6 bases). Per the germline V gene, CDR1 is SEHNR and CDR2 is FQNEAQ (reference sequence). This CDR3 has 13 amino acids. CDR3 loop: CASRTTGTTDYTF. The sequenced part of the CDR3 DNA is TGTGCCAGCAGGACGACCGGGACAACCGAC.

Regarding this clone: The read ends 3 residues before the CDR3 terminus; that terminus is restored from the germline J gene. The genes are TRBV5-1 and TRBJ1-1; 7 nucleotides align to TRBD1. Germline assignment: CDR1 SGHRS and CDR2 YFSETQ. The ends lost 0 bases at V and 6 bases at J; junction bases unmatched: 5. This CDR3 is 14 amino acids long. The DNA read from the CDR3 is TGCGCCAGCAGCTTGGACAGGGGAGTGGCTGAA. As protein: CASSLDRGVAE. The full-length CDR3 reads as CASSLDRGVAEAFF. Supplemented by reference TRBV5-1 and TRBJ1-1, the full variable domain reads KAGVTQTPRYLIKTRGQQVTLSCSPISGHRSVSWYQQTPGQGLQFLFEYFSETQRNKGNFPGRFSGRQFSNSRSEMNVSTLELGDSALYLCASSLDRGVAEAFFGQGTRLTVV.

The chain's CDR3 is CAWIKTSGADTQYF. The DNA read from the CDR3 is TGTGCCTGGATAAAGACTAGCGGCGCAGATACG. The V call is TRBV30, the J call TRBJ2-3; 9 bases fit TRBD2. The sequenced fragment ends 3 residues before the CDR3 boundary, so the rest is inferred from the germline J gene. V trimming: 4 bases; J trimming: 4 bases; junction bases outside the gene matches: 6. Per germline, CDR1 GTSNPN and CDR2 SVGIG (reference sequence). The CDR3 consists of 14 residues.

Turning to this clone: The missing CDR3 end, 3 residues past where the read stops, is filled in from the germline J gene. The chain joins TRBV20-1 to TRBJ2-5, with 7 bases that match TRBD1. Unmatched junction bases numbered 10, after V lost 4 bases and J lost 2 bases. Germline CDR1 is DFQATT and CDR2 is SNEGSKA (reference sequence). The CDR3 has 15 residues. The CDR3 is CSAKRAFRGQETQYF. The DNA read from the CDR3 is TGCAGTGCTAAACGCGCCTTCAGGGGGCAAGAGACC.

Notes on this clone: The CDR3 end is not reached by the read, which stops 3 residues before it; the germline J gene fills it in. Other DNA sequences of this sample code for an identical CDR3. The rearrangement links TRBV20-1 to TRBJ1-2, with D uncertain. The germline gives CDR1 DFQATT, CDR2 SNEGSKA (reference sequence). Trimming cost V 7 bases and J 4 bases, with 16 bases left between them. CDR3 length equals 13 residues. The DNA read from the CDR3 is TGCAGTGTCCTGGTTGGCCGCGGCTATGGC. It yields the protein CSVLVGRGYG. The full CDR3 reads CSVLVGRGYGYTF.

CDR3 DNA, as far as it was read: TGTGCCTGGAGCCAGGAATCCTATACTGAA. This codes for CAWSQESYTE. The entire CDR3 protein is CAWSQESYTEAFF. The gene calls are TRBV30 and TRBJ1-1; no reliable D call. The read terminates 3 residues before the CDR3 end, so the remaining end is supplied by the germline J gene. The CDR3 contains 13 residues. V was pared by 3 bases and J by 5 bases, with 13 bases between. Germline lookup yields CDR1 GTSNPN and CDR2 SVGIG (reference sequence).